This T cell receptor beta chain was profiled in a study of shared clonotypes between healthy human individuals. The germline V gene encodes CDR1 SNHLY and CDR2 FYNNEI. The CDR3 length is 17 residues. With 6 bases clipped from V and 3 bases from J, the junction kept 6 bases outside the gene matches. Clones were sequenced by immunoSEQ multiplex PCR, and TCRdb holds only the in-frame ones, with some missing. The table records 2 million to 2.5 million clones, around 95% of them present only once. The donor population consisted of healthy HIV-negative adults with no recent acute infections or vaccinations. As to this clone: Its cognate antigen is unknown.

Overall study findings and caveats: An expected dependence of interdonor clonotype sharing on sequencing depth was noted. Compared with memory subsets, naive subsets generally had larger estimated richness.

This clonotype was sampled from a man younger than 30 in good health. V and J are TRBV2 and TRBJ2-6, with TRBD1 identical over 12 bases. What was sequenced was naive CD4+ T cells sorted from blood. The subset denotes: CD45RA+ positively selected. CDR3 amino acids: CASSPGQGAFGANVLTF. CDR3 nucleotide sequence: TGTGCCAGCAGCCCGGGACAGGGGGCTTTTGGGGCCAACGTCCTGACTTTC.